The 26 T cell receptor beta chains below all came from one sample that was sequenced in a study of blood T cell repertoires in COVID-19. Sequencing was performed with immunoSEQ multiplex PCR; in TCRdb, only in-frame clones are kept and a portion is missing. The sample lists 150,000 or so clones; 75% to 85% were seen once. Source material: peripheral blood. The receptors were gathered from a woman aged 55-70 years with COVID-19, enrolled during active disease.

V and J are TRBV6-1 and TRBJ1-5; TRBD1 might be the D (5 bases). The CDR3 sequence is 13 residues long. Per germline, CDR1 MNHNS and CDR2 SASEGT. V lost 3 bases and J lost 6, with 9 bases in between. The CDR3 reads CASSEGRAQPQHF. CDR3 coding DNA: TGTGCCAGCAGTGAGGGCAGGGCTCAGCCCCAGCATTTT.

The CDR3 bases are TGTGCCAGCAGCCTGGCGGCGGTTACCTACGAGCAGTACTTC. Amino acid sequence: CASSLAAVTYEQYF. The chain links TRBV7-9 to TRBJ2-7; D unresolved. CDR3 size: 14 residues. V gave up 5 bases and J gave up 2 bases, with 13 bases separating them. The germline gives CDR1 SEHNR, CDR2 FQNEAQ (reference sequence). The variable domain in full, with the rest retrieved from reference TRBV7-9 and TRBJ2-7, is DTGVSQNPRHKITKRGQNVTFRCDPISEHNRLYWYRQTLGQGPEFLTYFQNEAQLEKSRLLSDRFSAERPKGSFSTLEIQRTEQGDSAMYLCASSLAAVTYEQYFGPGTRLTVT.

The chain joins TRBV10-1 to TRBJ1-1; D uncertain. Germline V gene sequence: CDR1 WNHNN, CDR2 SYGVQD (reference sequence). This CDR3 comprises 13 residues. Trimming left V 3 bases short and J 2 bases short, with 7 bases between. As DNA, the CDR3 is TGCGCCAGCAGTGAAACAAGAAACACTGAAGCTTTCTTT. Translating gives CASSETRNTEAFF.

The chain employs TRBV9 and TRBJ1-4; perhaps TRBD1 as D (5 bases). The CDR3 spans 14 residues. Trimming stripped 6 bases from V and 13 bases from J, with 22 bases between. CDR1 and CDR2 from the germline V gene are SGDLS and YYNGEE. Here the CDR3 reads CASTPTGQGRRLFF. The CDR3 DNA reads TGTGCCAGCACCCCAACCGGCCAGGGAAGAAGACTGTTTTTT.

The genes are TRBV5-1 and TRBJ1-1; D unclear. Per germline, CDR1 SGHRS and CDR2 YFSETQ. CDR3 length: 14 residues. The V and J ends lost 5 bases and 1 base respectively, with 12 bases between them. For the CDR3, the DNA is TGCGCCAGCAGGGTGAGAACGGGGAACACTGAAGCTTTCTTT. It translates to CASRVRTGNTEAFF.

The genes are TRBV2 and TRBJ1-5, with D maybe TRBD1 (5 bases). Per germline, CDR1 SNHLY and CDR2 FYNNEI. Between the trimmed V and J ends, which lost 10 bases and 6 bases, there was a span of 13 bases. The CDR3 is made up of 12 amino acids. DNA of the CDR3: TGTGCCACCGGGGGGGTGACTCAGCCCCAGCATTTT. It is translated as CATGGVTQPQHF.

The CDR3 protein is CASSSLGQSNQPQHF. Written as DNA, the CDR3 is TGTGCCAGCAGTTCCCTTGGGCAGAGCAATCAGCCCCAGCATTTT. The chain employs TRBV28 and TRBJ1-5; no reliable D call. The ends were cut back, 4 bases at V and 1 base at J, with 11 bases in the middle. Germline V gene data show CDR1 as MDHEN and CDR2 as SYDVKM. The CDR3 contains 15 residues.

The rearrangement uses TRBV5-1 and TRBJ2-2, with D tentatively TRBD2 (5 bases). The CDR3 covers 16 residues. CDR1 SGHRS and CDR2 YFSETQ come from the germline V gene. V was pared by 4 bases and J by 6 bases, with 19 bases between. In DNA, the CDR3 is TGCGCCAGCAGCGTGAGGGCCCCTCTTCTGTCCGGGGAGCTGTTTTTT. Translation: CASSVRAPLLSGELFF. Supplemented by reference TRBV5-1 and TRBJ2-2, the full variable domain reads KAGVTQTPRYLIKTRGQQVTLSCSPISGHRSVSWYQQTPGQGLQFLFEYFSETQRNKGNFPGRFSGRQFSNSRSEMNVSTLELGDSALYLCASSVRAPLLSGELFFGEGSRLTVL.

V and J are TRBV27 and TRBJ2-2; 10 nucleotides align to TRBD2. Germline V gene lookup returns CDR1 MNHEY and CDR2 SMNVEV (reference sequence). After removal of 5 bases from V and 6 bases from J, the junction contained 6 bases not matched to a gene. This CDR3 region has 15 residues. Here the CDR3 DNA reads TGTGCCAGCAGTCTCAGCGGGAGGGTTCCCGGGGAGCTGTTTTTT. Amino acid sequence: CASSLSGRVPGELFF.

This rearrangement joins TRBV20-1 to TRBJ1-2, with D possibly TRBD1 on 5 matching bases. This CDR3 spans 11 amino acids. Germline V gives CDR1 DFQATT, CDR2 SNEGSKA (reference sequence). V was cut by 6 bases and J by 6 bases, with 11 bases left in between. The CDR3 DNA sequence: TGCAGTGCAGGGGCTTCTCATGGCTACACCTTC. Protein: CSAGASHGYTF.

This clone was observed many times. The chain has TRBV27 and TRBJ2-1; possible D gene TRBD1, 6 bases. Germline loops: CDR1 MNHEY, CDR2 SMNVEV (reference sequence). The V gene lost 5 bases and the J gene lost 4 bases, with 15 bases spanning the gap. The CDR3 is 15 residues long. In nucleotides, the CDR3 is TGTGCCAGCAGTCCATGGGGGCCTCTATACAATGAGCAGTTCTTC. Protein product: CASSPWGPLYNEQFF.

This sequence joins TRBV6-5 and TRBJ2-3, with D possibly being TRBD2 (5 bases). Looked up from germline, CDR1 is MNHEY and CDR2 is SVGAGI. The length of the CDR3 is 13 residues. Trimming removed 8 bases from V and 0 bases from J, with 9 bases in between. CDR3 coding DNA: TGTGCCAGCGGGAGACGGAGCACAGATACGCAGTATTTT. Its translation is CASGRRSTDTQYF.

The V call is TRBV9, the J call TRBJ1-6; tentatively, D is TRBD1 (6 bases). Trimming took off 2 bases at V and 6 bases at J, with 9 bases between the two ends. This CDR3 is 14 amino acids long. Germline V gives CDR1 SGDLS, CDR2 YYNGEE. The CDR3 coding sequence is TGTGCCAGCAGCGTTGGACAGATTAATTCACCCCTCCACTTT. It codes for CASSVGQINSPLHF.

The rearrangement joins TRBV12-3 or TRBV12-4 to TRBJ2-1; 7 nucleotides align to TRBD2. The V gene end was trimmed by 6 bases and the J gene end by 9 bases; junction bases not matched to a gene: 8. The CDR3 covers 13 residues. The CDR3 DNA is TGTGCCAGCAGCTTGGGCCCGGGAGGTGAGCAGTTCTTC. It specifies CASSLGPGGEQFF.

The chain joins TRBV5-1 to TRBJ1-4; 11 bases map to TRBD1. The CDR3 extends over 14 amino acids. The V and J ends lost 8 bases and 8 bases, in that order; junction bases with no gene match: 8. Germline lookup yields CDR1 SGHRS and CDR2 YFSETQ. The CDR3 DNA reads TGCGCCAGGGAAGGGACAGGGGGTCGAGAAAAACTGTTTTTT. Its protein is CAREGTGGREKLFF.

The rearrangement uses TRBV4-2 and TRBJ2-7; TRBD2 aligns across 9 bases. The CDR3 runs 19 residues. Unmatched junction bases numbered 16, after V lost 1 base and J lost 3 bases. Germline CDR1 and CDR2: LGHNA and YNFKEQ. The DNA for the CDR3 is TGTGCCAGCAGCCAAGTAGGGGGGCGGGGAGGAGCGGGAGGCTACGAGCAGTACTTC. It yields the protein CASSQVGGRGGAGGYEQYF.

CDR3: CASSLPLSTSGGQETQYF. The CDR3 DNA reads TGTGCCAGCAGCCTTCCCTTGTCGACTAGCGGGGGGCAAGAGACCCAGTACTTC. This chain connects TRBV3-1 (or the pseudogene TRBV3-2) to TRBJ2-5; 13 bases are a match to TRBD2. The CDR3 length is 18 residues. CDR1 and CDR2 from the germline V gene are LGHDT and YNNKEL (reference sequence). V lost 4 bases and J lost 2; bases outside the gene matches: 10.

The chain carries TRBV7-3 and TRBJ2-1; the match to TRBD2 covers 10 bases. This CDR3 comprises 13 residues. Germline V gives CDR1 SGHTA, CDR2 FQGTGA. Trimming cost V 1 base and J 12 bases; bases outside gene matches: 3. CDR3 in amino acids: CASSLKGTSVQFF. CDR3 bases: TGTGCCAGCAGCTTAAAGGGGACTAGCGTGCAGTTCTTC.

The CDR3 loop is CASSCVKGPGANYGYTF. In DNA, the CDR3 is TGTGCCAGCAGTTGCGTTAAAGGGCCCGGGGCTAACTATGGCTACACCTTC. The V call is TRBV6-7, the J call TRBJ1-2, with D unresolved. TRBV6-7 qualifies as an ORF whose function is uncertain. V shed 4 bases and J shed 0 bases, with 18 bases lying between them. The CDR3 covers 17 residues.

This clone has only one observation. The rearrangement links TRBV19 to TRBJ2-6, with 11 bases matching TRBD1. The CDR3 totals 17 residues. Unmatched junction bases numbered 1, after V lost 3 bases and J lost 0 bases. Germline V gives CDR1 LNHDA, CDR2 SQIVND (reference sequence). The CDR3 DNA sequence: TGTGCCAGTAGTATTGGGACAGGGGGCTCTGGGGCCAACGTCCTGACTTTC. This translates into CASSIGTGGSGANVLTF.

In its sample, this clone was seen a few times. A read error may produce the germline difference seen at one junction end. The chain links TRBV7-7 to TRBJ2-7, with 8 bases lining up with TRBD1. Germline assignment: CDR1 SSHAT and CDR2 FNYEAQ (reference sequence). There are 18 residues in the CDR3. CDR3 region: CASSLGRGPEVGCYEQYF. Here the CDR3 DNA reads TGTGCTAGCAGCTTGGGCAGGGGGCCAGAGGTAGGGTGCTACGAGCAGTACTTC. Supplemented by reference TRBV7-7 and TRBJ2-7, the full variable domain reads GAGVSQSPRYKVTKRGQDVTLRCDPISSHATLYWYQQALGQGPEFLTYFNYEAQPDKSGLPSDRFSAERPEGSISTLTIQRTEQRDSAMYRCASSLGRGPEVGCYEQYFGPGTRLTVT.

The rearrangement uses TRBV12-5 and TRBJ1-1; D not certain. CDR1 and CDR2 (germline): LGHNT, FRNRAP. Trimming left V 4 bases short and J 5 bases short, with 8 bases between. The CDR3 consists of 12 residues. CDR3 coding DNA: TGTGCTAGTGGTTCGGAGGCTACTGAAGCTTTCTTT. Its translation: CASGSEATEAFF.

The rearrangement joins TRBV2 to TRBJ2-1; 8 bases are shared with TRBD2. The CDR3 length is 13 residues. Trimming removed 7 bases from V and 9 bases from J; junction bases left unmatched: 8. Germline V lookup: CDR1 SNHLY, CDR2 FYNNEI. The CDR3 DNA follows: TGTGCCAGCATGCGGGAGGCCAGGGGTGAGCAGTTCTTC. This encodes CASMREARGEQFF.

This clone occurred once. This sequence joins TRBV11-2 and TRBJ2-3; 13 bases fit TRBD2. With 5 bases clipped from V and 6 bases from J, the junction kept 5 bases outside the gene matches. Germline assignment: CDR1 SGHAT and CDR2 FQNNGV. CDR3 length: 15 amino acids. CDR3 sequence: CASSPRTSGSDTQYF. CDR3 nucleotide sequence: TGTGCCAGCAGCCCCCGGACTAGCGGGAGTGATACGCAGTATTTT.

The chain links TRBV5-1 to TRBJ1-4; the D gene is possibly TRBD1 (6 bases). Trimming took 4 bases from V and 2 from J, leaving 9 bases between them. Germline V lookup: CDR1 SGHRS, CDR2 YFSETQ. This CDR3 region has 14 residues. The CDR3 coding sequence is TGCGCCAGCAGCCTACAGGGTACTAATGAAAAACTGTTTTTT. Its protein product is CASSLQGTNEKLFF.

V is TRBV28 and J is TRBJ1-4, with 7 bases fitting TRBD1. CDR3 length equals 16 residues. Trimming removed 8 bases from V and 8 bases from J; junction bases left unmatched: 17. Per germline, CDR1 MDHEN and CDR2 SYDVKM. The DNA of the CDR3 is TGTGCCAGCTCTGCGTCCGGACAGGCAGGCGGAGAAAAACTGTTTTTT. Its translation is CASSASGQAGGEKLFF.